The rows below give T cell receptor beta chains drawn from one sample of a study of post-analysis software for immune sequencing data. MiXCR, run by TCRdb on the PCR reads, gives a single entry per CDR3 protein. The sample includes fewer than 850,000 distinct CDR3 sequences, more than 45% of them seen just once. The sequenced material came from blood. These receptors all come from a girl aged 5 to 17 with multiple sclerosis. Each CDR3 is given with its conserved first and last residue. D genes are given only for firm matches. For some rows the clone size is stated as once, few or many, or as a class when expanded; others skip it.

j_gene | d_gene | abundance | v_gene | CDR3nt | CDR3aa
TRBJ2-1 | - | - | TRBV20-1 | TGCAGTGCTAGAGATAGAACTTCGGGTACCAATGAGCAGTTCTTC | CSARDRTSGTNEQFF
TRBJ1-2 | - | few | TRBV24-1 | TGTGCCACCAGTGATACGGGACAAGACTATGGCTACACCTTC | CATSDTGQDYGYTF
TRBJ2-1 | TRBD2 | - | TRBV18 | TGTGCCAGCTCATTACGGACTAGCGGGAACTACAATGAGCAGTTCTTC | CASSLRTSGNYNEQFF
TRBJ2-3 | TRBD2 | - | TRBV3-1 | TGTGCCAGCAGCCAAGAGACTAGCGGGGAAGATACGCAGTATTTT | CASSQETSGEDTQYF
TRBJ2-7 | - | - | TRBV5-1 | TGCGCCAGCAGCTTGGCGGCAGGGAGCGAGCAGTACTTC | CASSLAAGSEQYF
TRBJ1-4 | TRBD1 | - | TRBV3-1 | TGTGCCAGCAGCCACAAGGACAGGGGGCGCGAGGGCAATGAAAAACTGTTTTTT | CASSHKDRGREGNEKLFF
TRBJ2-5 | - | - | TRBV6-1 | TGTGCCAGCAGTGAACCCCCGCGCGGGTCTTCGGAGACCCAGTACTTC | CASSEPPRGSSETQYF
TRBJ2-5 | - | few | TRBV12-3/TRBV12-4 | TGTGCCAGCACCAACCTCCGGGGGCTGGGGGTAGCGGTAGAGACCCAGTACTTC | CASTNLRGLGVAVETQYF
TRBJ2-1 | - | - | TRBV20-1 | TGCAGTGCTAGGGGGGGGGCTGCGAATGGGCAGTTCTTC | CSARGGAANGQFF
TRBJ2-7 | - | - | TRBV27 | TGTGCCAGCAGGTTATCGGGGAGACCCTACGAGCAGTACTTC | CASRLSGRPYEQYF
TRBJ1-2 | - | - | TRBV18 | TGTGCCAGCTCACCAGGATCGCTTGTAGGAGGCTACACCTTC | CASSPGSLVGGYTF
TRBJ2-4 | TRBD1 | - | TRBV12-3/TRBV12-4 | TGTGCCAGCAGGGACAGGGGAACGGGCATTCAGTACTTC | CASRDRGTGIQYF
TRBJ2-7 | TRBD1 | few | TRBV10-3 | TGTGCCATCAGGTCCGGGACAGGGGGCGACGAGCAGTACTTC | CAIRSGTGGDEQYF
TRBJ2-3 | - | few | TRBV10-3 | TGTGCCATCAGTGAGTCGCAGGAACGTACAGATACGCAGTATTTT | CAISESQERTDTQYF
TRBJ1-2 | - | - | TRBV30 | TGTGCCTGGAGGATCGACAGCGACTACACCTTC | CAWRIDSDYTF
TRBJ2-2 | - | - | TRBV7-2 | TGTGCCAGCAGCTTAGAAGGACAGAACACCGGGGAGCTGTTTTTT | CASSLEGQNTGELFF
TRBJ1-5 | - | - | TRBV10-3 | TGTGCCATCAGTGACAGGGGTGCCCATCAGCCCCAGCATTTT | CAISDRGAHQPQHF
TRBJ1-1 | - | few | TRBV12-3/TRBV12-4 | TGTGCCAGCAGTCCCGAGAACACTGAAGCTTTCTTT | CASSPENTEAFF
TRBJ2-1 | TRBD2 | few | TRBV18 | TGTGCCAGCTCACCGGGACTAGCCGTGCCCAATGAGCAGTTCTTC | CASSPGLAVPNEQFF
TRBJ2-1 | - | once | TRBV7-9 | TGTGCCAGCAGCCCGCCGAGCGGGCGCTCCTACAATGAGCAGTTCTTC | CASSPPSGRSYNEQFF
TRBJ2-1 | TRBD2 | - | TRBV5-1 | TGCGCCAGCAGCCCCCCGGGACTAACTTACAATGAGCAGTTCTTC | CASSPPGLTYNEQFF
TRBJ1-2 | TRBD1 | - | TRBV5-1 | TGCGCCAGCAGCTTCCGGACAGGGGAGTATCGCTATGGCTACACCTTC | CASSFRTGEYRYGYTF
TRBJ2-7 | - | - | TRBV30 | TGTGCCTGGAGTGTATCTCACTACAATGAGCAGTACTTC | CAWSVSHYNEQYF
TRBJ2-3 | TRBD2 | - | TRBV2 | TGTGCCAGCAGTGAAGCTCCGGGAGGGGTAGATACGCAGTATTTT | CASSEAPGGVDTQYF
TRBJ2-1 | - | - | TRBV7-2 | TGTGCCAGCAGCTTAGTGAGGTCTCGGGATGAGCAGTTCTTC | CASSLVRSRDEQFF
TRBJ2-5 | - | few | TRBV5-1 | TGCGCCAGCAGCTTTTACGGCAACAAGCAAGAGACCCAGTACTTC | CASSFYGNKQETQYF
TRBJ2-1 | TRBD2 | - | TRBV14 | TGTGCCAGCAGCAGGACTAGCGGGCCTAGCAGCTACAATGAGCAGTTCTTC | CASSRTSGPSSYNEQFF
TRBJ2-7 | TRBD2 | few | TRBV6-2/TRBV6-3 | TGTGCCAGCAGTTTCGCGGGGGAATCCTACGAGCAGTACTTC | CASSFAGESYEQYF
TRBJ2-1 | TRBD2 | - | TRBV5-1 | TGCGCCAGCAGCTTGCCCCGGACAGAAAGGACTAGCAGGGGACCCTACAATGAGCAGTTCTTC | CASSLPRTERTSRGPYNEQFF
TRBJ2-3 | - | few | TRBV7-2 | TGTGCCAGCAGCTTAGAGGGTCGGGTACCGATCCCCCCAGATACGCAGTATTTT | CASSLEGRVPIPPDTQYF
TRBJ2-1 | TRBD2 | - | TRBV12-3/TRBV12-4 | TGTGCCAGCAGTCCCCTCCGGGAGGGCCGGAATGAGCAGTTCTTC | CASSPLREGRNEQFF
TRBJ2-1 | TRBD2 | - | TRBV12-5 | TGTGCTAGTGGTTTGGTGGCTAGCGGGATCAATGAGCAGTTCTTC | CASGLVASGINEQFF
TRBJ2-1 | TRBD1 | - | TRBV7-3 | TGTGCCAGCAGCTTGTTGTTGAGGGACCGGGACAGGCCCTACAATGAGCAGTTCTTC | CASSLLLRDRDRPYNEQFF
TRBJ1-2 | - | few | TRBV7-9 | TGTGCCAGCAGCTTAGAAGCGTATGGCTACACCTTC | CASSLEAYGYTF
TRBJ2-1 | - | - | TRBV7-9 | TGTGCCAGCAGCGGTCTAGGTAGGGAGTTCTTC | CASSGLGREFF
TRBJ1-1 | - | - | TRBV27 | TGTGCCAGCACCCCACGGTGGGGGCGGGCTGAAGCTTTCTTT | CASTPRWGRAEAFF
TRBJ2-5 | - | few | TRBV24-1 | TGTGCCACCAGTGAATTGGATGCCGAGACCCAGTACTTC | CATSELDAETQYF
TRBJ1-1 | - | few | TRBV5-1 | TGCGCCAGCAGCCCCGACACCCTGGGCACTGAAGCTTTCTTT | CASSPDTLGTEAFF
TRBJ2-1 | TRBD2 | few | TRBV29-1 | TGCAGCGGGGGACTAGCGGGAGACAATGAGCAGTTCTTC | CSGGLAGDNEQFF
TRBJ2-4 | - | - | TRBV20-1 | TGCAGTGCTAGAGACATCGGAGGCCAAAACATTCAGTACTTC | CSARDIGGQNIQYF
TRBJ2-1 | - | - | TRBV5-1 | TGCGCCAGCAGCTTGGTAGGGGGAGCCCTAGGAGAGCAGTTCTTC | CASSLVGGALGEQFF
TRBJ2-1 | TRBD1 | - | TRBV11-3 | TGTGCCAGCAAACAGGGGGCGCGATACAATGAGCAGTTCTTC | CASKQGARYNEQFF
TRBJ2-7 | - | - | TRBV15 | TGTGCCACCACACTAGCCCCGAGCGCGTACGAGCAGTACTTC | CATTLAPSAYEQYF
TRBJ2-5 | TRBD2 | - | TRBV29-1 | TGCAGCGTCTCGGGACTAGCGGGAGAAACTGCGGAGACCCAGTACTTC | CSVSGLAGETAETQYF
TRBJ2-5 | TRBD2 | - | TRBV6-5 | TGTGCCAGCAGTTACTTAGCGGGAGGTTCGGAGGAGCAGTACTTC | CASSYLAGGSEEQYF
TRBJ2-7 | TRBD2 | few | TRBV20-1 | TGCAGTGCTAGGATTTCTAGCGGGAGGCTCACGACCTCCTACGAGCAGTACTTC | CSARISSGRLTTSYEQYF
TRBJ2-7 | - | - | TRBV19 | TGTGCCAGTAGTATCTCAGGGGCTGACTACGAGCAGTACTTC | CASSISGADYEQYF
TRBJ2-1 | - | - | TRBV29-1 | TGCAGCGTTGAGTTTCGGAGCTCCTACAATGAGCAGTTCTTC | CSVEFRSSYNEQFF
TRBJ2-7 | - | once | TRBV28 | TGTGCCAGCAGTACGAACAATTTCTACGAGCAGTACTTC | CASSTNNFYEQYF
TRBJ1-2 | TRBD1 | few | TRBV9 | TGTGCCAGCAGCGTCGGGACAGGGCAATCAAACTATGGCTACACCTTC | CASSVGTGQSNYGYTF
TRBJ2-3 | - | few | TRBV29-1 | TGCAGCGTTGAAACTCCAGATACGCAGTATTTT | CSVETPDTQYF
TRBJ2-5 | - | - | TRBV18 | TGTGCCAGCTCACCTCGACAGGATGGGGAGACCCAGTACTTC | CASSPRQDGETQYF